These T cell receptor beta chains were read from a single sample in a study of blood T cells in healthy people across ages. TCRdb independently ran MiXCR on the 5' RACE reads; one entry per CDR3 protein. The sample shows some 880,000 distinct CDR3 sequences, 36% of them seen only once. Material: blood. Receptors were obtained from a man younger than 35 in good health. Each CDR3 is given with its conserved first and last residue. The order of the fields is V gene, CDR3 length, J gene, D gene, clone size, CDR3 DNA, CDR3 protein. D genes are given only for firm matches. A row's size may be missing; if present it is once, few, many or a size class.

>TRBV20-1|10|TRBJ2-5|-|few
TGCAGTGCTGCCCGTGGGGCCCAGTACTTC
CSAARGAQYF
>TRBV20-1|14|TRBJ1-5|TRBD1|-
TGCAGTGCTAGAGCCGGGACAGGCACTCAGCCCCAGCATTTT
CSARAGTGTQPQHF
>TRBV6-5|15|TRBJ1-1|-|-
TGTGCCAGCAGTTACTCGATAAATTGGAACACTGAAGCTTTCTTT
CASSYSINWNTEAFF
>TRBV5-1|15|TRBJ1-4|TRBD1|-
TGCGCCAGCAGTACACAGGGGGGGACTAATGAAAAACTGTTTTTT
CASSTQGGTNEKLFF
>TRBV6-6|15|TRBJ1-5|TRBD1|few
TGTGCCAGCAGTACAAGGACAGGGAGGAATCAGCCCCAGCATTTT
CASSTRTGRNQPQHF
>TRBV10-2|13|TRBJ2-2|-|few
TGCGCCAGCAGTCGGCCGAACACCGGGGAGCTGTTTTTT
CASSRPNTGELFF
>TRBV9|15|TRBJ2-5|TRBD2|-
TGTGCCAGCAGCGTAGAGATGGGGGGGCAAGAGACCCAGTACTTC
CASSVEMGGQETQYF
>TRBV4-2|14|TRBJ2-7|-|-
TGTGCCAGCAGCCAAGTGCGTCAGGAGGGCGAGCAGTACTTC
CASSQVRQEGEQYF
>TRBV9|14|TRBJ2-7|-|-
TGTGCCAGCAGCGTAGCTTACGGCTACAATGAGCAGTACTTC
CASSVAYGYNEQYF
>TRBV19|14|TRBJ2-3|-|-
TGTGCCAGTAGACCCGCGCGGCGCACAGATACGCAGTATTTT
CASRPARRTDTQYF
>TRBV14|12|TRBJ2-1|-|few
TGTGCCAGCAGCCAAGGAGGGGTAGTGCAGTTCTTC
CASSQGGVVQFF
>TRBV10-3|16|TRBJ2-1|TRBD2|few
TGTGCCATCAGTGAGTCGGGCGGGGGGAGGTACAATGAGCAGTTCTTC
CAISESGGGRYNEQFF
>TRBV6-2/TRBV6-3|17|TRBJ1-1|TRBD1|few
TGTGCCAGCAGGCTCGAATTGACAGGGGGCATAGACACTGAAGCTTTCTTT
CASRLELTGGIDTEAFF
>TRBV29-1|13|TRBJ2-3|-|few
TGCAGCGTTGAGGTTGGCTCCACAGATACGCAGTATTTT
CSVEVGSTDTQYF
>TRBV4-3|16|TRBJ2-3|TRBD2|many
TGCGCCAGCAGCCAAGATAGGGGAGGGATCGCAGATACGCAGTATTTT
CASSQDRGGIADTQYF
>TRBV6-5|15|TRBJ2-1|TRBD2|once
TGTGCCGGCAGCCCCACTAGCGGGGCCTACAATGAGCAGTTCTTC
CAGSPTSGAYNEQFF
>TRBV5-1|21|TRBJ1-5|-|-
TGCGCCAGCAGCTTGACGGGCCGCGAGGACCCCGGGCCCTATAGCAATCAGCCCCAGCATTTT
CASSLTGREDPGPYSNQPQHF
>TRBV7-9|16|TRBJ1-1|TRBD1|-
TGTGCCAGCAGGACCGGGACAGGGGGCGCAGGAACTGAAGCTTTCTTT
CASRTGTGGAGTEAFF
>TRBV5-4|15|TRBJ2-7|TRBD1|-
TGTGCCAGCAGCTCCGGACAGGGGTTTTCAGGCGAGCAGTACTTC
CASSSGQGFSGEQYF
>TRBV15|15|TRBJ1-4|TRBD1|-
TGTGCCACCAGCAGAGATGGGACAGGGAGTGAAAAACTGTTTTTT
CATSRDGTGSEKLFF
>TRBV20-1|15|TRBJ2-3|TRBD1|many
TGCAGTGCTAGAGATCTCGACAGGGGGCGAGATACGCAGTATTTT
CSARDLDRGRDTQYF
>TRBV30|12|TRBJ2-6|-|once
TGTGCCCTTAAATCTGGGGCCAACGTCCTGACTTTC
CALKSGANVLTF
>TRBV9|15|TRBJ1-3|-|-
TGTGCCAGCAGCGTTGCGGGGGGCTCCGGAAACCCCATATATTTT
CASSVAGGSGNPIYF
>TRBV4-2|12|TRBJ2-1|-|many
TGTGCCAGCAGCCAGCTCGGGAATGAGCAGTTCTTC
CASSQLGNEQFF
>TRBV14|15|TRBJ2-1|-|-
TGTGCCAGCAGCCAAGATTTCGGGTTTGGCAATGAGCAGTTCTTC
CASSQDFGFGNEQFF
>TRBV5-1|15|TRBJ2-1|-|-
TGCGCCGGCAGCTTGGAGTCCGGGAATTACAATGAGCAGTTCTTC
CAGSLESGNYNEQFF
>TRBV4-3|15|TRBJ1-5|-|few
TGCGCCAGCAGCCAAGATTACCAGGGATCTCAGCCCCAGCATTTT
CASSQDYQGSQPQHF
>TRBV11-2|15|TRBJ2-2|-|-
TGTGCCAGCAGCTCTACTTCGATGGGGACCGGGGAGCTGTTTTTT
CASSSTSMGTGELFF
>TRBV12-3/TRBV12-4|18|TRBJ1-3|-|-
TGTGCCAGCAGTTTAGCGTGGATTGGGGGGAGCGGTGGAAACACCATATATTTT
CASSLAWIGGSGGNTIYF
>TRBV5-8|16|TRBJ2-1|TRBD1|many
TGTGCCAGCAGCTTGGAAGGGACAGGGGGCTACAATGAGCAGTTCTTC
CASSLEGTGGYNEQFF
>TRBV18|14|TRBJ2-1|-|-
TGTGCCAGCTCACCAGAGGAAAAAGGGGTCGAGCAGTTCTTC
CASSPEEKGVEQFF
>TRBV9|16|TRBJ2-7|-|few
TGTGCCAGCAGCCCCCACTATGTATCAGCGCCCTACGAGCAGTACTTC
CASSPHYVSAPYEQYF
>TRBV5-1|19|TRBJ1-1|-|-
TGCGCCAGCAGCTTGGATGACTGGAAACAGCAAGGTTGGAACACTGAAGCTTTCTTT
CASSLDDWKQQGWNTEAFF
>TRBV4-2|15|TRBJ1-1|-|many
TGTGCCAGCAGCCCTCCGAACAGGGAGGACACTGAAGCTTTCTTT
CASSPPNREDTEAFF
>TRBV6-2/TRBV6-3|14|TRBJ2-3|-|-
TGTGCCAGCAGTCGGAACCCGAGCACAGATACGCAGTATTTT
CASSRNPSTDTQYF
>TRBV7-8|17|TRBJ2-1|-|few
TGTGCCAGCAGCTTCCTCTGGGCAGACGAGGGGTACAATGAGCAGTTCTTC
CASSFLWADEGYNEQFF
>TRBV20-1|11|TRBJ1-6|TRBD1|-
TGCAGTGCTGGACAGGGGTCACCCCTCCCCTTT
CSAGQGSPLPF
>TRBV6-5|13|TRBJ1-6|-|few
TGTGCCAGCACCCGGGACCATGATTCACCCCTCCACTTT
CASTRDHDSPLHF
>TRBV3-1|14|TRBJ1-1|-|once
TGTGCCAGCAGCAACACACAGGGTTTCACTGAAGCTTTCTTT
CASSNTQGFTEAFF
>TRBV5-6|17|TRBJ2-2|TRBD2|-
TGTGCCAGCAGCTTGGAGACTAGCGGGGGGAACACCGGGGAGCTGTTTTTT
CASSLETSGGNTGELFF
>TRBV20-1|16|TRBJ2-3|TRBD2|-
TGCAGTGCTAGAGGGAGGAAGCGGGGGGGCCTGGATACGCAGTATTTT
CSARGRKRGGLDTQYF
>TRBV3-1|15|TRBJ1-4|TRBD1|-
TGTGCCAGCAACCCGACAGGGGGCCCTAATGAAAAACTGTTTTTT
CASNPTGGPNEKLFF
>TRBV2|15|TRBJ2-1|TRBD2|-
TGTGCCAGCAGCAGAATGTCTAGCGGGGGTGATGAGCAGTTCTTC
CASSRMSSGGDEQFF
>TRBV7-9|11|TRBJ2-1|-|many
TGTGCCAGCCTGGGGCTAAATGAGCAGTTCTTC
CASLGLNEQFF
>TRBV6-5|15|TRBJ2-7|-|-
TGTGCCAGCAGTTACGGGCGTTTGGGATACTACGAGCAGTACTTC
CASSYGRLGYYEQYF
>TRBV24-1|16|TRBJ2-3|TRBD2|-
TGTGCCACCAGTGCCGTTAGCGGGGGGGCGACAGATACGCAGTATTTT
CATSAVSGGATDTQYF
>TRBV18|13|TRBJ1-1|-|-
TGTGCCAGCTCAGGAGAAATGAACACTGAAGCTTTCTTT
CASSGEMNTEAFF
>TRBV5-1|16|TRBJ1-4|-|few
TGCGCCAGCAGCTCCGGGAGAAAGGGGGCTAATGAAAAACTGTTTTTT
CASSSGRKGANEKLFF
>TRBV6-1|19|TRBJ1-2|-|few
TGTGCCAGCTCTATCATCCGGGACCAGTCGTTCCCACGAATCTATGGCTACACCTTC
CASSIIRDQSFPRIYGYTF
>TRBV5-5|12|TRBJ1-5|-|many
TGTGCCAGCAGCTTGGAGGATCAGCCCCAGCATTTT
CASSLEDQPQHF
>TRBV11-2|14|TRBJ1-6|-|-
TGTGCCAGCAGCTATAAGAAAGTCAATTCACCCCTCCACTTT
CASSYKKVNSPLHF